These T cell receptor beta chains were read from a single sample in a study of cytomegalovirus exposure and HLA in healthy donors. Data came from immunoSEQ multiplex PCR; TCRdb stores just in-frame clones and leaves some out. The sample has around 70,000 clones; nearly 80% are singletons. The sequencing sample was made of PBMCs. The source of these receptors is a woman aged 40 to 50 in good health and CMV-seropositive. Both conserved end residues are trimmed from each CDR3. D genes are given only for firm matches. Size is stated for part of the rows, as once, few or many counts, or as a class when the clone is expanded.

d_gene	abundance	v_gene	j_gene	CDR3aa
.	.	TRBV7-3	TRBJ1-6	ASSLDSYNSPLH
TRBD1	.	TRBV18	TRBJ2-7	ASSPRQGFDEQY
TRBD2	.	TRBV2	TRBJ2-1	ASIFRGVSYNEQF
.	.	TRBV21-1	TRBJ1-6	ASSKKGGGVLNSPLH
.	.	TRBV5-1	TRBJ1-1	ASSGPMNTEAF
.	.	TRBV4-1	TRBJ2-2	ASSQDPGLIARGELF
TRBD2	once	TRBV13	TRBJ2-7	ASSPGGGGLSYEQY
TRBD2	once	TRBV5-1	TRBJ2-3	ASSQAGLNTQY
.	.	TRBV4-1	TRBJ2-5	ASSQGPRGETQY
.	.	TRBV14	TRBJ2-5	ASSRTGKTQY
.	.	TRBV30	TRBJ1-6	AWSVLTDNSPLH
.	.	TRBV30	TRBJ1-1	AWSPHMNTEAF
TRBD2	.	TRBV10-3	TRBJ2-3	AISLAGQSSTDTQY
TRBD1	few	TRBV27	TRBJ2-6	ASSPQLDREGGANVLT
.	.	TRBV7-9	TRBJ1-1	ASSFSGTTNTEAF
TRBD2	.	TRBV15	TRBJ2-2	ATSRGIAGARTGELF
.	.	TRBV21-1	TRBJ2-5	ASSKGGQGAKETQY
.	.	TRBV10-3	TRBJ2-7	AISPILDGYEQY
.	.	TRBV19	TRBJ1-4	ASSISTTNEKLF
.	.	TRBV18	TRBJ1-1	ASSRGTQNTEAF
.	.	TRBV29-1	TRBJ2-7	SVQDRPYEQY
TRBD1	.	TRBV7-2	TRBJ2-3	ASSPTGGGTQY
TRBD1	.	TRBV27	TRBJ1-2	ASRTGTANYGYT
.	few	TRBV5-4	TRBJ1-2	ASSPGAGDRYYGYT
.	few	TRBV5-1	TRBJ2-5	ASSRGGAYYSGEETQY
.	once	TRBV7-3	TRBJ2-1	ASSLTQGGYYNEQF
.	.	TRBV7-2	TRBJ2-1	ASSLNSNEQF
.	.	TRBV5-6	TRBJ2-1	ASKMMAGESTMNEQF
TRBD2	.	TRBV10-3	TRBJ2-1	AINLAGSYNEQF
TRBD1	.	TRBV5-1	TRBJ1-1	ASSPRGQGSSWTEAF
TRBD2	.	TRBV5-1	TRBJ2-1	ASSLRAQGGNEQF
TRBD1	.	TRBV6-6	TRBJ2-2	ASSPPGQSNTGELF
TRBD1	.	TRBV7-8	TRBJ2-7	ASSTGQGTYEQY
TRBD2	.	TRBV6-6	TRBJ2-7	ASSFPGGYEQY
.	.	TRBV5-1	TRBJ1-1	ASSTQGWDTEAF
.	.	TRBV7-6	TRBJ1-3	ASSGAGLSGNTIY
TRBD1	.	TRBV10-3	TRBJ1-5	AISEDRAEQPQH
TRBD1	.	TRBV25-1	TRBJ1-5	ASSDYRGDQPQH
.	.	TRBV6-1	TRBJ1-4	ASSNRQAANEKLF
.	.	TRBV6-5	TRBJ1-2	ASSVNPVANYGYT
.	.	TRBV30	TRBJ2-3	AWSVLADLTDTQY
TRBD2	.	TRBV5-8	TRBJ2-2	ASTKRGPSDGELF
TRBD1	once	TRBV28	TRBJ2-7	ASRRDRGGGAGYEQY
TRBD2	.	TRBV7-9	TRBJ2-1	ASSPRTSGGSSYNEQF
TRBD1	.	TRBV10-3	TRBJ2-7	AIKVGTGVYEQY
.	.	TRBV6-1	TRBJ1-2	ASSESGTSPYGYT
.	.	TRBV7-2	TRBJ1-1	ASSPLTGLNTEAF
TRBD2	.	TRBV10-3	TRBJ2-7	AISESGTSGDYEQY
.	once	TRBV30	TRBJ1-4	ALQPAGI
TRBD1	.	TRBV7-6	TRBJ2-3	ASSRDRGIDTQY
.	.	TRBV27	TRBJ1-5	ASSGSSNQPQH